The entry that follows covers one TCR beta chain sequence. Its specificity is unknown. Regarding treatment: oral pan-JAK inhibitor, 5-10 mg twice daily. This specimen comes from a study of CD8+ T cells in alopecia areata. Whole-study results and caveats: Across lesional scalp, and particularly alopecia totalis/universalis, clonality surpassed that of normal scalp. Persistence in scalp and blood during tofacitinib was observed for many expanded lesional clones.

Extracted from the samples, RNA was reverse transcribed into cDNA to serve as the sequencing template. This table comes from immunoSEQ multiplex PCR, and its TCRdb copy is limited to in-frame clones, with some not included. The sample yields 150,000 or so clones, approximately 65% seen once. This CDR3 is 13 amino acids long. V was clipped by 6 bases and J by 7 bases; unmatched bases: 9. CDR1 GTSNPN and CDR2 SVGIG come from the germline V gene (reference sequence). The chain uses TRBV30 and TRBJ1-2, with 9 bases aligning to TRBD1. The receptor comes from a human donor with alopecia areata. The sample was CD4+ T cells sorted from blood, taken at week 4, from a patient treated with tofacitinib. The CDR3 coding sequence is TGTGCCTGCAGACCGGGACAGGGAGCTGGCTACACCTTC. The encoded protein is CACRPGQGAGYTF.